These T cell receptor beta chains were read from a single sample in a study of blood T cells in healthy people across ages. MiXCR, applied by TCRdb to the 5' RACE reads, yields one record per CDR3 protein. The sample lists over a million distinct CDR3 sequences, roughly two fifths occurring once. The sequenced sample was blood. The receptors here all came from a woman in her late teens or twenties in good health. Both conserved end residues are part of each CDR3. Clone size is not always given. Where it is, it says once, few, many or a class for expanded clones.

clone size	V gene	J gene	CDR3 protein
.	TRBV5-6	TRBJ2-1	CASSLVQSKQFF
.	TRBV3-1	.	CASSQTRSSYNEQYF
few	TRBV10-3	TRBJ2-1	CAISGTGVLKKEQFF
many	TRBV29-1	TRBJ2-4	CSVEERGAVGNIQYF
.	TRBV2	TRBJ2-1	CASSGKSSYNEQFF
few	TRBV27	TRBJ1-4	CASSLGDRGANEKLFF
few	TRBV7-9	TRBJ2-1	CASSSPGGYIDEQFF
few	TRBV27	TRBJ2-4	CASSLSDTLAKNIQYF
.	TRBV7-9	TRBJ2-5	CASSLSTQETQYF
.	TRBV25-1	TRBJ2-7	CASIDGGTYNEQYF
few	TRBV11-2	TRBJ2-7	CASSADRGLSYEQYF
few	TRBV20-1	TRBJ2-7	CSAREGFSYEQYF
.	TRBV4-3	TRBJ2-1	CASSQVAQNYNEQFF
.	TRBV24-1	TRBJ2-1	CATSDSWTGPNYNEQFF
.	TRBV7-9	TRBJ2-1	CASSSTSDYNEQFF
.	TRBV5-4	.	CASSNGQDPYNEQYF
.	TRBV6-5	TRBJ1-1	CASSSTGTGGIEAFF
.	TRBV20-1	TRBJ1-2	CSARGQGFGYTF
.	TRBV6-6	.	CAISLIYEQYF
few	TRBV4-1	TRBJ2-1	CASSSRDYTNEQFF
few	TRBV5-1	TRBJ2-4	CASSFSGALYF
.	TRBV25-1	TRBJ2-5	CASSESLAGLRNEQYF
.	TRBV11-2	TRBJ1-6	CASSLVGWTDNNSPLHF
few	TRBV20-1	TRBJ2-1	CSARTSGSDEQFF
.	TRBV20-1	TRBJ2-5	CSAVREETQYF
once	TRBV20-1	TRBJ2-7	CGARDSRTTYEQYF
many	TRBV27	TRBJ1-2	CASSLVGNPRSYGYTF
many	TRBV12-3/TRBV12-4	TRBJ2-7	CASGTSGQDYEQYF
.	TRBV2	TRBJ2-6	CASSNQGGRSGANVLTF
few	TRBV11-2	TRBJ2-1	CASSLRGDRISGLSEQFF
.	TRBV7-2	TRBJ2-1	CASSHAGGSYNEQFF
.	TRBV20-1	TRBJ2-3	CSAGGQGRTDTQYF
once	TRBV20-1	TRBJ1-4	CSAQTWDNNEKLFF
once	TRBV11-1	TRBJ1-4	CASSAGTNEKLFF
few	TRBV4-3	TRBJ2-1	CASSQPGAYNEQFF
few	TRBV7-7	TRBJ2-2	CASSSGVNTGELFF
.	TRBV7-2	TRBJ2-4	CASSWGRAQNIQYF
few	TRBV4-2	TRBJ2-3	CASSQEEPSGRLTDTQYF
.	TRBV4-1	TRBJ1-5	CASSQAARPDQPQHF